The rows below give T cell receptor beta chains drawn from one sample of a study of T cell responses to AZD1222 COVID-19 vaccine. The data were produced by immunoSEQ multiplex PCR, yet TCRdb's version contains in-frame clones alone and is incomplete. The table lists approximately 52,000 clones, approximately 90% of them singletons. The sequencing here drew on peripheral blood, taken 28 days after the second AZD1222 dose. These receptor sequences come from an adult who received the AZD1222 COVID-19 vaccine. Both conserved end residues are part of each CDR3. A D gene is named only where the DNA matches it firmly. Only some rows state a clone size, as once, few, many or a class for expanded clones.

V	D	size	J	CDR3	DNA
TRBV19	-	-	TRBJ2-5	CASSIAWGGQETQYF	TGTGCCAGTAGTATAGCGTGGGGCGGCCAAGAGACCCAGTACTTC
TRBV10-3	-	-	TRBJ1-2	CAISESGKPGYTF	TGTGCCATCAGTGAGAGTGGGAAGCCTGGCTACACCTTC
TRBV2	TRBD1	-	TRBJ1-6	CASSRDRDSPLHF	TGTGCCAGCAGCCGGGACAGGGATTCACCCCTCCACTTT
TRBV18	-	once	TRBJ1-5	CASSPDGSNQPQHF	TGTGCCAGCTCCCCGGACGGGAGCAATCAGCCCCAGCATTTT
TRBV28	-	-	TRBJ2-1	CASSLGRGVYNEQFF	TGTGCCAGCAGTTTAGGACGGGGAGTCTACAATGAGCAGTTCTTC
TRBV12-3/TRBV12-4	TRBD1	-	TRBJ1-1	CASSWDRVAFF	TGTGCCAGCAGCTGGGACAGGGTAGCTTTCTTT
TRBV27	TRBD2	once	TRBJ2-7	CASSSTSGSFLSEQYF	TGTGCCAGCAGTTCCACTAGCGGGAGCTTTCTATCCGAGCAGTACTTC
TRBV5-1	-	-	TRBJ2-3	CASSLGTSTDTQYF	TGCGCCAGCAGCTTGGGTACTAGCACAGATACGCAGTATTTT
TRBV24-1	TRBD2	-	TRBJ2-3	CATSDTSGSGKVDTQYF	TGTGCCACCAGTGATACATCGGGTAGCGGGAAGGTAGATACGCAGTATTTT
TRBV7-2	-	-	TRBJ2-7	CASSLGSANYEQYF	TGTGCCAGCAGCTTAGGTTCAGCGAACTACGAGCAGTACTTC
TRBV7-3	-	-	TRBJ2-3	CASSSSPVFGDTQYF	TGTGCCAGCAGCTCGTCCCCAGTTTTTGGAGATACGCAGTATTTT
TRBV30	-	-	TRBJ2-2	CAWSVLLARNTGELFF	TGTGCCTGGAGTGTACTTCTGGCCCGGAACACCGGGGAGCTGTTTTTT
TRBV6-5	TRBD2	-	TRBJ2-3	CASSSGLAGRADTQYF	TGTGCCAGCAGTTCCGGACTAGCGGGACGGGCAGATACGCAGTATTTT
TRBV30	TRBD1	-	TRBJ2-7	CAWSPGDRGPYEQYF	TGTGCCTGGAGTCCGGGGGACAGGGGGCCCTACGAGCAGTACTTC
TRBV14	-	-	TRBJ2-2	CASSEMMGRGGGELFF	TGTGCCAGCAGTGAGATGATGGGCAGGGGCGGCGGGGAGCTGTTTTTT
TRBV14	TRBD1	-	TRBJ1-1	CASSLRLGQGISEAFF	TGTGCCAGCAGCCTCCGACTCGGACAGGGGATCTCCGAAGCTTTCTTT
TRBV3-1/TRBV3-2	TRBD1	-	TRBJ1-4	CASSQRTGGGEKLFF	TGTGCCAGCAGCCAAAGGACAGGCGGGGGGGAAAAACTGTTTTTT
TRBV7-9	TRBD2	-	TRBJ2-5	CASSLTSGRAGETQYF	TGTGCCAGCAGCTTAACTAGCGGGAGGGCCGGGGAGACCCAGTACTTC
TRBV28	-	once	TRBJ1-1	CASSFPRNTEAFF	TGTGCCAGCAGTTTCCCGCGGAACACTGAAGCTTTCTTT
TRBV3-1/TRBV3-2	TRBD2	once	TRBJ2-5	CASSPSGSPLETQYF	TGTGCCAGCAGCCCGAGCGGGAGCCCTTTAGAGACCCAGTACTTC
TRBV19	-	-	TRBJ1-3	CASSNPYSGNTIYF	TGTGCCAGTAGCAATCCTTACTCTGGAAACACCATATATTTT
TRBV6-5	-	few	TRBJ2-2	CASGATKGTGELFF	TGTGCCAGCGGGGCGACTAAAGGCACCGGGGAGCTGTTTTTT
TRBV11-2	-	-	TRBJ2-3	CASSLEQGGSTDTQYF	TGTGCCAGCAGCCTTGAGCAGGGGGGTAGCACAGATACGCAGTATTTT
TRBV3-1/TRBV3-2	-	-	TRBJ1-2	CASSQDLQGPGGYTF	TGTGCCAGCAGCCAAGATCTACAGGGTCCCGGAGGCTACACCTTC
TRBV11-2	TRBD2	-	TRBJ2-2	CASSLEGLAAF	TGTGCCAGCAGCTTAGAGGGACTAGCGGCCTTT
TRBV4-2	-	-	TRBJ1-3	CASSQDDVGNTIYF	TGTGCCAGCAGCCAAGATGACGTAGGAAACACCATATATTTT
TRBV30	TRBD1	-	TRBJ1-5	CAWSKGAVGNQPQHF	TGTGCCTGGAGTAAGGGGGCGGTTGGCAATCAGCCCCAGCATTTT
TRBV27	-	few	TRBJ2-3	CASSLWDEGTDTQYF	TGTGCCAGCAGTTTATGGGACGAGGGCACAGATACGCAGTATTTT
TRBV5-1	TRBD1	once	TRBJ1-2	CASRSRTGEVDYGYTF	TGCGCCAGCAGATCCCGGACAGGGGAGGTAGACTATGGCTACACCTTC
TRBV6-5	TRBD2	-	TRBJ2-7	CASSSGRYEQYF	TGTGCCAGCTCTAGCGGGAGATACGAGCAGTACTTC
TRBV11-2	-	-	TRBJ2-1	CASSFSLRDHNEQFF	TGTGCCAGCAGCTTTTCGTTACGGGATCACAATGAGCAGTTCTTC
TRBV7-8	-	-	TRBJ2-1	CASSLTGGAWNEQFF	TGTGCCAGCAGCTTAACCGGGGGTGCTTGGAATGAGCAGTTCTTC
TRBV28	-	-	TRBJ1-5	CASSFPRGSNQPQHF	TGTGCCAGCAGTTTTCCCAGGGGCAGCAATCAGCCCCAGCATTTT
TRBV7-9	TRBD2	-	TRBJ2-3	CASSLSGSVGTDTQYF	TGTGCCAGCAGCCTTAGCGGGAGTGTCGGAACAGATACGCAGTATTTT